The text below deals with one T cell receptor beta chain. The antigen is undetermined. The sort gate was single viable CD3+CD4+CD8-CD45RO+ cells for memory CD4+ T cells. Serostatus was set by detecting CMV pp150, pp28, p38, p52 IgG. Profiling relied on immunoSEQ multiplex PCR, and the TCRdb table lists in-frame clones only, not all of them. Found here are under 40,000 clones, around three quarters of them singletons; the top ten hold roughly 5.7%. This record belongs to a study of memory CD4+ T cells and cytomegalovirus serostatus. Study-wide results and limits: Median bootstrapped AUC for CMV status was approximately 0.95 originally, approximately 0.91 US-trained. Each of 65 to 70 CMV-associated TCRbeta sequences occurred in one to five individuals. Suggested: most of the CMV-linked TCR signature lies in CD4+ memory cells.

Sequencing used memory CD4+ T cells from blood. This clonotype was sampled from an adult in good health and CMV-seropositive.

CDR3 sequence reads: CASRQGGYEQYF. The DNA of the CDR3 is TGTGCCAGCAGACAGGGGGGCTACGAGCAGTACTTC. V gene TRBV27 combines with J gene TRBJ2-7; TRBD1 matches 8 bases. The V gene's germline CDR1 is MNHEY and CDR2 SMNVEV (reference sequence). Trimming took 6 bases from V and 3 from J; bases not matched to a gene: 1. This CDR3 comprises 12 residues.